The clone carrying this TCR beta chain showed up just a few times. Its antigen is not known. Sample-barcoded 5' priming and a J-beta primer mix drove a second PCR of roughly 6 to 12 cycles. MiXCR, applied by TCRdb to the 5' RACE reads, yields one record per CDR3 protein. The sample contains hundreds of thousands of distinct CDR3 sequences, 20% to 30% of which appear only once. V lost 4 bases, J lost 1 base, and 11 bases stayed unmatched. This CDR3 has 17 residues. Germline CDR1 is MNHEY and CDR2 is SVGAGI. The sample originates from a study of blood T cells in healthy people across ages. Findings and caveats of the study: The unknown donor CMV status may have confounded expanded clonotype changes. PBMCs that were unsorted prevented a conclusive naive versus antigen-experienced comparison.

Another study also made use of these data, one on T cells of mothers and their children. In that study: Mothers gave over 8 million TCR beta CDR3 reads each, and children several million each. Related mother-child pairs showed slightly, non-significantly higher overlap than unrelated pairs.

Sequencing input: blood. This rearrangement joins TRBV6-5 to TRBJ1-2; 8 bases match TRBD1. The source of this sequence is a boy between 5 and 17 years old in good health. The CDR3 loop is CASSSRDRSRNNYGYTF. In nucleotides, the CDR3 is TGTGCCAGCAGTTCCCGGGACAGGAGCCGCAATAACTATGGCTACACCTTC.